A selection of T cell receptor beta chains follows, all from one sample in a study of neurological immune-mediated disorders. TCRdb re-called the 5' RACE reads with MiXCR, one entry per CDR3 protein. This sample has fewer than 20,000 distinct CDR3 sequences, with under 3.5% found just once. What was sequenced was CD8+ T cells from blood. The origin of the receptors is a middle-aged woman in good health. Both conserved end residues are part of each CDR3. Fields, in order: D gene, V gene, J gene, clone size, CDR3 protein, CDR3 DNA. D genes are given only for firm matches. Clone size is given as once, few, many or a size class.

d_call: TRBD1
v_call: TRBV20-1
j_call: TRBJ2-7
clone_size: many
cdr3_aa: CSARTGGKPFYEQYF
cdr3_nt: TGCAGTGCTAGGACAGGGGGCAAACCCTTTTACGAGCAGTACTTC

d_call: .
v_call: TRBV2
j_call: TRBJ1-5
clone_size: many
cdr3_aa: CASSMVGRPQHF
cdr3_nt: TGTGCCAGCAGCATGGTGGGACGGCCCCAGCATTTT

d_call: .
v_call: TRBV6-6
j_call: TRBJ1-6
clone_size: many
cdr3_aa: CASTTQGEQSPLHF
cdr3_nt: TGTGCCAGCACCACTCAGGGTGAGCAATCACCCCTCCACTTT

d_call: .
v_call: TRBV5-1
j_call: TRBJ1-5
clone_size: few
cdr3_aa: CASSFVAVRQPQHF
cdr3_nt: TGCGCCAGCAGCTTCGTGGCGGTACGCCAGCCCCAGCATTTT

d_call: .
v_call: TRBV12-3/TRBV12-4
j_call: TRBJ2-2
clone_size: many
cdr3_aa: CASSLGSGELFF
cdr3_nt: TGTGCCAGCAGTTTAGGATCCGGGGAGCTGTTTTTT

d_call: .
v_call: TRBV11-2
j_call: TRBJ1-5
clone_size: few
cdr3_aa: CASSLQASNQPQHF
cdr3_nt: TGTGCCAGCAGCTTACAGGCAAGCAATCAGCCCCAGCATTTT

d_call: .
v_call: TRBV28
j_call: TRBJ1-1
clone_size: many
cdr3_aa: CASSFYTENTEAFF
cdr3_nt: TGTGCCAGCAGTTTCTATACAGAGAACACTGAAGCTTTCTTT

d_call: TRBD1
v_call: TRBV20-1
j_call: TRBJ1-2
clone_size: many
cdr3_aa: CSARDRDRGLGYTF
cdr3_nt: TGCAGTGCTAGAGACCGGGACAGGGGGCTAGGCTACACCTTC

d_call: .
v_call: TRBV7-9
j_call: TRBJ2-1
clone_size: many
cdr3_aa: CASSWGREQFF
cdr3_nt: TGTGCCAGCAGCTGGGGCAGGGAGCAGTTCTTC

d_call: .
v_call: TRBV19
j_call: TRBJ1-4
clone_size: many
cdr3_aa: CATKSGKLFF
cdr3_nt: TGTGCCACCAAATCGGGAAAACTGTTTTTT

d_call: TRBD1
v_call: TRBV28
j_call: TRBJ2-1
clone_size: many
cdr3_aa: CASSLWGTEERNEQFF
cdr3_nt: TGTGCCAGCAGTTTATGGGGGACAGAGGAGCGAAATGAGCAGTTCTTC

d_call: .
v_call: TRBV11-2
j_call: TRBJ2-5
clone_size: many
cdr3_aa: CASSLAGEGETQYF
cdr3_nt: TGTGCCAGCAGCTTAGCGGGAGAGGGAGAGACCCAGTACTTC

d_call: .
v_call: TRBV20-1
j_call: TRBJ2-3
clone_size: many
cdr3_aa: CSARDQRISTDTQYF
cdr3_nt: TGCAGTGCTAGAGATCAGAGGATTAGCACAGATACGCAGTATTTT

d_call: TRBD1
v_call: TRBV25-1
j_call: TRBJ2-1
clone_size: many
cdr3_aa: CASRTGGGYNEQFF
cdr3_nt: TGTGCCAGCAGAACAGGGGGCGGGTACAATGAGCAGTTCTTC

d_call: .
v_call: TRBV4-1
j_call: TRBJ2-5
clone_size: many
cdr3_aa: CASSQDLPLVTQYF
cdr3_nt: TGCGCCAGCAGCCAAGACCTTCCGCTGGTGACCCAGTACTTC

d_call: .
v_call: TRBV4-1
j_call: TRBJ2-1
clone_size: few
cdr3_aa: CASSQEGGGSSYNEQFF
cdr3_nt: TGCGCCAGCAGCCAAGAAGGGGGGGGTAGCTCCTACAATGAGCAGTTCTTC

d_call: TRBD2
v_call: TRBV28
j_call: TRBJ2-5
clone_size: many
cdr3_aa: CASSFQREDEETQYF
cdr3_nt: TGTGCCAGCAGTTTCCAGCGGGAGGACGAAGAGACCCAGTACTTC

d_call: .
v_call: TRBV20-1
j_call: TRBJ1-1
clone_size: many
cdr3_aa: CSPGGGAAFF
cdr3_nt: TGCAGTCCCGGGGGGGGGGCGGCTTTCTTT

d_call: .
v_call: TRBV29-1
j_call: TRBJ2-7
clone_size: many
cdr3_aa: CSVEGQGLKSIAYEQYF
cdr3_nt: TGCAGCGTTGAAGGACAGGGACTTAAAAGTATCGCCTACGAGCAGTACTTC

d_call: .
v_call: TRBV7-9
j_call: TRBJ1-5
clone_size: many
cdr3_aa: CASSRGTGSSRQPQHF
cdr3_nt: TGTGCCAGCAGCCGGGGGACGGGTTCGTCCCGCCAGCCCCAGCATTTT

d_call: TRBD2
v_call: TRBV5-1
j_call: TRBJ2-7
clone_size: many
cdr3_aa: CASSLVASGGYEQYF
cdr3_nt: TGCGCCAGCAGCTTGGTGGCTAGCGGGGGCTACGAGCAGTACTTC

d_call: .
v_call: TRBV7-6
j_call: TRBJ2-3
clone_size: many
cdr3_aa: CASSLSRSDTQYF
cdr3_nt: TGTGCCAGCAGCTTAAGCCGCTCAGATACGCAGTATTTT

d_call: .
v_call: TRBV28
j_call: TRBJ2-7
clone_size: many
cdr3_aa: CASSAQWGEQYF
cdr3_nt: TGTGCCAGCAGTGCCCAGTGGGGCGAGCAGTACTTC

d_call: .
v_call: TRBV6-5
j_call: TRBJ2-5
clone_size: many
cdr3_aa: CASSYWMTQYF
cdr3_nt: TGTGCCAGCAGTTACTGGATGACCCAGTACTTC

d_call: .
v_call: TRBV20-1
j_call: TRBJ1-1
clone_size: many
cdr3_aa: CSAREGVRRDTEAFF
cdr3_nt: TGCAGTGCTAGGGAGGGGGTAAGACGAGATACTGAAGCTTTCTTT

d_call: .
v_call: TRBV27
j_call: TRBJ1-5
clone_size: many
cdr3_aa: CASSLKEGGQPQHF
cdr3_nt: TGTGCCAGCAGTTTAAAGGAGGGCGGACAGCCCCAGCATTTT

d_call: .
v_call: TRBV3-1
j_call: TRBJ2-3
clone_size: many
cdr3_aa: CASSVRERRDTDTQYF
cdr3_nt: TGTGCCAGCAGCGTTCGCGAGCGGAGAGACACAGATACGCAGTATTTT

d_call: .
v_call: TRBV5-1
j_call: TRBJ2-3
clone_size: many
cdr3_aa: CASRSGETSTDTQYF
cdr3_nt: TGCGCCAGCCGATCCGGGGAGACTAGCACAGATACGCAGTATTTT

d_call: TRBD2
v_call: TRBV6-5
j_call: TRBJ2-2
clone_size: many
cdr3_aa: CASTLYRRLAVTGELFF
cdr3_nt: TGTGCCAGCACCCTCTACCGTCGACTAGCAGTCACCGGGGAGCTGTTTTTT

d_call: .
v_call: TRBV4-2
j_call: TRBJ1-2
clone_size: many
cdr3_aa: CASSWTQDAQSEGGDGYTF
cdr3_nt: TGTGCCAGCAGCTGGACCCAAGACGCCCAGAGCGAGGGGGGTGATGGCTACACCTTC